This entry is about one TCR beta chain. This clonotype has a handful of counts. Its antigen is still unknown. No qualities accompany the bases; no much larger clone lies one base away. Hyperthyroidism patients were newly diagnosed, with disease duration under 2 months, and aged 18 to 65 years. Anyone with other autoimmune diseases, uncontrolled infections, pregnancy or lactation was excluded from the study. Diagnosis relied on clinical symptoms, serum thyroxine, TRAb, thyroid ultrasound and orbital computed tomography. Total RNA was extracted with Trizol reagent and quality-checked on an Agilent 2100 Bioanalyzer. The sample is drawn from a study of Graves' ophthalmopathy and Graves' hyperthyroidism (dated by TCRdb to the late 2010s). About the study as a whole: Hyperthyroidism was considered stable if no progression to ophthalmopathy occurred within 18 months of follow-up. To tell Graves' ophthalmopathy apart from Graves' hyperthyroidism, and to predict which patients would progress to ophthalmopathy, the study relied on TCR beta repertoire signatures. In total, some 130 blood samples were TCR-sequenced: fewer than 50 ophthalmopathy, about 75 hyperthyroidism and around 17 hyperthyroidism-to-ophthalmopathy patients. To explore V-J signatures distinguishing ophthalmopathy from hyperthyroidism, a discovery set of approximately 100 patients (roughly 45 ophthalmopathy, about 57 stable hyperthyroidism) was enrolled. For independent validation, a separate cohort was made up of approximately 19 hyperthyroidism patients plus 17 patients who later progressed from hyperthyroidism to ophthalmopathy. In more than five hyperthyroidism patients, the T-cell repertoires found in thyroid tissue were compared with those found in blood. Following sampling, methimazole starting at 30 mg daily was administered to hyperthyroidism patients, and high-dose intravenous methylprednisolone was administered to ophthalmopathy patients. Summary of the overall study and its limitations: In validation, the model predicted ophthalmopathy progression with over 60% sensitivity and about 73% specificity; around twelve predicted patients were CT-confirmed with GO in a median of around 6 months. No statistical method was used to predetermine the sample size, and group allocation was not hidden from the investigators. In cross-validation, the 13-signature model distinguished ophthalmopathy from stable hyperthyroidism with 85% to 90% sensitivity and 81.08% specificity, and in the test set the corresponding values were about 80% and 75%. Most expanded thyroid clonotypes with frequency above 0.001 were also detected in blood, suggesting blood repertoires may reflect the thyroid immune response.

Clipping removes 11 bases from V and 3 bases from J, with 14 as the unmatched junction base count. The CDR3, cysteine through phenylalanine, is 15 amino acids long. CDR3 DNA is the only sequence kept; it has 45 bases, read in frame from the first base. CDR1 KGHDR and CDR2 SFDVKD are derived from the germline V gene. TCR beta CDR3 regions were amplified from RNA transcripts for repertoire sequencing. The first round was an RT-PCR using HTBI primers with the Qiagen OneStep RT-PCR kit, and this first round was followed by a second-round multiplex PCR, then size selection and purification. Libraries were sequenced on an Illumina HiSeq2000 using paired-end 100 bp reads. The authors processed their data as follows. Reads were processed with SOAPnuke, discarding reads with adapters, uncalled bases, mean Phred below 15, or no exact constant-primer or identifier match. COPE v1.2.5 was used to merge high-quality paired reads. Clonotypes were defined as unique nucleotide sequences and were aligned to IMGT TRB V, D and J references using MiTCR v1.1. The analysis was limited to V-J combinations with a frequency above 0.0001, which together covered 98% to 99.2% of repertoires. For each V-J combination, a TCR clonal expansion and chaos score was defined as F50 clonal expansion divided by the chaos observed in the TCRdist matrix. Welch's t-statistics and random forest were used to reduce features to more than ten V-J combinations, which were fed into a naive Bayes classifier. Thyroid-blood repertoire similarity was quantified with the Morisita-Horn index. The raw public reads went through TCRdb reprocessing: fastp at Q25, MiXCR clone calling, in-frame beta chains kept. Every entry covers one CDR3 protein and lists the most common genes and DNA from its rows. The V and J calls here are based on TCRdb, not the publication. A total of about 600,000 distinct CDR3 sequences appear in this sample, less than 45% of them only once. About 4.2% of the sample is in the top ten clones.

In this chain, TRBV24-1 is recombined with TRBJ1-1, with 7 bases matching TRBD1. The sample was peripheral blood or thyroid tissue (not recorded which). The TCR comes from an adult man with Graves' hyperthyroidism. The CDR3 protein sequence reads: CASRDTTGPYTEAFF. At the DNA level, the sequence is TGTGCCAGCAGGGATACGACAGGGCCGTACACTGAAGCTTTCTTT.